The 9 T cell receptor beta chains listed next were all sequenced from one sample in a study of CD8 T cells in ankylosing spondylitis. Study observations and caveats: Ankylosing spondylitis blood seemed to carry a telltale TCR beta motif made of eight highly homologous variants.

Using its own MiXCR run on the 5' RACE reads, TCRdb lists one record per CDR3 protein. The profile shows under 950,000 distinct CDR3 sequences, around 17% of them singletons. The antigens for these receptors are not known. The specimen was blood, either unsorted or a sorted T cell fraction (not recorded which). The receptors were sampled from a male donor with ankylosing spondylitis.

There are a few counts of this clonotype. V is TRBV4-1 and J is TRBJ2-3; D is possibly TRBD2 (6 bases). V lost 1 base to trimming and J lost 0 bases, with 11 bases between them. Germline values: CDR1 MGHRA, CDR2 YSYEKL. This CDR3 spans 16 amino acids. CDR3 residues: CASSQVWSGSTDTQYF. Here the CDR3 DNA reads TGCGCCAGCAGCCAAGTATGGAGCGGGAGCACAGATACGCAGTATTTT.

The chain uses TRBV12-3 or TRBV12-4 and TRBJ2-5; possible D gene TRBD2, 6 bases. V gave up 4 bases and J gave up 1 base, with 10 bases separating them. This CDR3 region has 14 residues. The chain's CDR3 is CASSSTGVQETQYF. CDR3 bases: TGTGCCAGCAGTTCCACGGGGGTCCAAGAGACCCAGTACTTC.

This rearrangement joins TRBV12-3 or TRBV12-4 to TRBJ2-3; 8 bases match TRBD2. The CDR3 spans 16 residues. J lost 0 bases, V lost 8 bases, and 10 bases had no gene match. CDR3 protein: CASCPPGGGSTDTQYF. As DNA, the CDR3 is TGTGCCAGCTGTCCCCCTGGCGGGGGGAGCACAGATACGCAGTATTTT.

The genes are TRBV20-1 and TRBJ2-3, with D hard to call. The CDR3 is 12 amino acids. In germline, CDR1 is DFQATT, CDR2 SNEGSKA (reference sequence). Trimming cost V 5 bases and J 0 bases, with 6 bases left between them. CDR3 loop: CSAEISTDTQYF. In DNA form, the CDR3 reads TGCAGTGCTGAGATTAGCACAGATACGCAGTATTTT.

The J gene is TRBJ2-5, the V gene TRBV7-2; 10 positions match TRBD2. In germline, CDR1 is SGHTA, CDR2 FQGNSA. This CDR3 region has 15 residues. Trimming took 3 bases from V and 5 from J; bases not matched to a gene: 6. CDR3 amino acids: CASSFQRGGRETQYF. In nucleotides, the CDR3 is TGTGCCAGCAGCTTCCAGCGGGGGGGCCGGGAGACCCAGTACTTC.

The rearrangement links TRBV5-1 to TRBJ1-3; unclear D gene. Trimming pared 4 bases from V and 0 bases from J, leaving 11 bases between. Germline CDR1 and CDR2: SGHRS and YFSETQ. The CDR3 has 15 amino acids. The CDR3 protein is CASSPEPFSGNTIYF. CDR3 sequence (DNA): TGCGCCAGCAGCCCCGAGCCGTTCTCTGGAAACACCATATATTTT.

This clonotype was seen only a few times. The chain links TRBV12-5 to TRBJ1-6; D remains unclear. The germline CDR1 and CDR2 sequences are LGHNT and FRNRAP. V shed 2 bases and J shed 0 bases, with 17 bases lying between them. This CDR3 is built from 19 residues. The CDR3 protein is CASGLSPGPLSSYNSPLHF. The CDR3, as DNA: TGTGCTAGTGGTTTGAGCCCCGGACCCCTAAGCTCCTATAATTCACCCCTCCACTTT.

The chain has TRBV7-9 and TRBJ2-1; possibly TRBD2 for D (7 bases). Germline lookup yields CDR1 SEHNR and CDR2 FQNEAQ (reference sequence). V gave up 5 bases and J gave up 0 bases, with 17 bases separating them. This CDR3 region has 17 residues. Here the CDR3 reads CASSGRGGGSSYNEQFF. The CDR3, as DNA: TGTGCCAGCAGCGGAAGGGGGGGGGGTTCCTCCTACAATGAGCAGTTCTTC.

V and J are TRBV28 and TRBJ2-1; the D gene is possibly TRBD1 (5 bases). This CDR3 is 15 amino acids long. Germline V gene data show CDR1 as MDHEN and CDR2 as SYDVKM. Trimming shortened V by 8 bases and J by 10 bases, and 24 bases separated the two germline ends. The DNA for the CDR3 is TGTGCCAGCTACAGTTTTGGGATAGGGGCACAGGAGCAGTTCTTC. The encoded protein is CASYSFGIGAQEQFF.